This entry lists 20 T cell receptor beta chains sequenced from one sample in a study of response to subunit inactivated influenza vaccine. Each CDR3 protein gets one entry after TCRdb re-called the RT-PCR reads with MiXCR. The data hold about 500,000 distinct CDR3 sequences, with approximately 15% observed a single time. The sequencing used CD4+ T cells sorted from PBMCs, collected less than 25 months after vaccination. The receptors shown here come from a man in his fifties or sixties who received an inactivated influenza vaccine.

V usage is TRBV15 and J usage is TRBJ1-5, with D possibly being TRBD1 (6 bases). Trimming removed 1 base at V and 6 bases at J, with 16 bases between. Germline-derived CDR1 and CDR2 are LNHNV and YYDKDF (reference sequence). This CDR3 contains 16 residues. The CDR3, as DNA: TGTGCCACCAGCAGAGGCCGGACAGTGGGAAGTCAGCCCCAGCATTTT. It encodes CATSRGRTVGSQPQHF.

The chain links TRBV3-1 to TRBJ2-3, with TRBD2 matching over 10 bases. Germline CDR1 reads LGHDT; CDR2 reads YNNKEL (reference sequence). This CDR3 has 12 amino acids. V gave up 2 bases and J gave up 14 bases; unmatched junction bases: 4. The CDR3 DNA is TGTGCCAGCAGCCAATCTAGCGGGAGTTTGTATTTT. This sequence encodes CASSQSSGSLYF.

The chain couples TRBV29-1 to TRBJ2-4; TRBD2 agrees at 15 bases. Trimming at V came to 1 base and at J to 0 bases, leaving 7 bases not matched to a gene. CDR1 and CDR2 (germline): SQVTM, ANQGSEA. CDR3 length: 19 amino acids. The CDR3 nucleotides are TGCAGCGTTGAAGGCCCCGGGACTAGCGGGGGGATAGCCAAAAACATTCAGTACTTC. Translated: CSVEGPGTSGGIAKNIQYF.

This clonotype is a singleton in its sample. The chain has TRBV7-9 and TRBJ2-6; possible D gene TRBD2, 6 bases. This CDR3 is 14 amino acids long. The germline CDR1 and CDR2 sequences are SEHNR and FQNEAQ (reference sequence). V was clipped by 8 bases and J by 0 bases, with 8 bases between them. CDR3 protein: CASGRGSGANVLTF. The CDR3 DNA reads as TGTGCCAGCGGGCGGGGCTCTGGGGCCAACGTCCTGACTTTC.

This clonotype was seen only a few times. The V and J genes are TRBV12-3 or TRBV12-4 and TRBJ2-2, with TRBD2 matching 10 bases. With 5 bases clipped from V and 6 bases from J, the junction kept 6 bases outside the gene matches. There are 15 residues in the CDR3. The CDR3 here is CASSGERGGPGELFF. The CDR3 DNA follows: TGTGCCAGCAGTGGAGAGCGGGGGGGCCCCGGGGAGCTGTTTTTT.

About this clonotype itself: With a much larger clone just one base away, this may be a read error. The rearrangement uses TRBV20-1 and TRBJ2-7, with TRBD2 as a possible D gene (6 bases). The CDR3 spans 15 residues. Germline CDR1 reads DFQATT; CDR2 reads SNEGSKA (reference sequence). Trimming removed 0 bases at V and 3 bases at J, with 15 bases between. Written as DNA, the CDR3 is TGCAGTGCTAGAGATAGCAGGAGGGTTGGCTACGAGCAGTACTTC. This translates into CSARDSRRVGYEQYF.

V gene TRBV20-1 combines with J gene TRBJ2-1; a weak D match, TRBD2 (5 bases). Trimming cost V 6 bases and J 7 bases, with 19 bases left between them. The length of the CDR3 is 14 residues. Looked up from germline, CDR1 is DFQATT and CDR2 is SNEGSKA (reference sequence). The CDR3 loop reads CSAQHAGIKNEQFF. CDR3 nucleotide sequence: TGCAGTGCGCAACACGCGGGTATAAAGAATGAGCAGTTCTTC.

This clonotype showed up just a few times. One end of the junction fails to match germline, which may point to a read error. V gene TRBV7-7 combines with J gene TRBJ2-5, with 10 bases matching TRBD2. Looked up from germline, CDR1 is SSHAT and CDR2 is FNYEAQ (reference sequence). The CDR3 runs 15 residues. In DNA, the CDR3 is TGTGCTAGCAGCTTAGGACTAGCGGTCCAAGAGACCCAGTACTTC. Translation gives CASSLGLAVQETQYF. Using reference TRBV7-7 and TRBJ2-5 for the parts outside the CDR3, the full variable domain is GAGVSQSPRYKVTKRGQDVTLRCDPISSHATLYWYQQALGQGPEFLTYFNYEAQPDKSGLPSDRFSAERPEGSISTLTIQRTEQRDSAMYRCASSLGLAVQETQYFGPGTRLLVL.

The chain joins TRBV5-1 to TRBJ2-1; TRBD1 might be the D (5 bases). V was shortened by 4 bases and J by 7 bases, with 15 bases between the two germline ends. This CDR3 has 14 amino acids. From germline, CDR1 is SGHRS and CDR2 YFSETQ. This CDR3 reads CASSPGHGHNEQFF. The CDR3, as DNA: TGCGCCAGCAGCCCCGGACATGGACATAATGAGCAGTTCTTC.

This clonotype has a handful of counts. This chain links TRBV24-1 with TRBJ2-7; 7 bases agree with TRBD2. The length of the CDR3 is 15 residues. The germline V gene encodes CDR1 KGHDR and CDR2 SFDVKD. The V and J ends lost 2 bases and 3 bases, in that order; junction bases with no gene match: 6. The CDR3 is CATSDWAGDGYEQYF. CDR3 nucleotide sequence: TGTGCCACCAGTGATTGGGCGGGGGACGGCTACGAGCAGTACTTC.

The sample holds a few counts of this clonotype. The chain uses TRBV29-1 and TRBJ2-5, with 8 positions matching TRBD1. The CDR3 covers 14 residues. Germline loops: CDR1 SQVTM, CDR2 ANQGSEA. Trimming took 4 bases from V and 4 from J; bases not matched to a gene: 8. CDR3 in amino acids: CSVGKTGAGETQYF. The CDR3 nucleotides are TGCAGCGTTGGGAAGACAGGGGCCGGAGAGACCCAGTACTTC.

The V call is TRBV28, the J call TRBJ2-1; D perhaps matches TRBD2 (6 bases). This CDR3 is 16 amino acids long. Germline lookup yields CDR1 MDHEN and CDR2 SYDVKM. V lost 7 bases, J lost 0 bases, and 16 bases lay in between. The CDR3 here is CASNHIAVSSYNEQFF. The DNA for the CDR3 is TGTGCCAGCAACCATATAGCGGTGAGCTCCTACAATGAGCAGTTCTTC.

The chain links TRBV20-1 to TRBJ2-5; 7 bases are shared with TRBD2. The ends lost 5 bases at V and 5 bases at J; junction bases unmatched: 11. The CDR3 spans 14 residues. From germline, CDR1 is DFQATT and CDR2 SNEGSKA (reference sequence). The CDR3 DNA reads as TGCAGTGCTCGCGGCCCAGCGGGACGGGAGACCCAGTACTTC. Protein product: CSARGPAGRETQYF.

The V gene is TRBV10-3, the J gene TRBJ2-7; 12 positions match TRBD1. V lost 6 bases, J lost 7 bases, and 7 bases stayed unmatched. The V gene's germline CDR1 is ENHRY and CDR2 SYGVKD. This CDR3 has 14 amino acids. The CDR3 DNA follows: TGTGCCATCAGCTCGGGACAGGGGGCTGGTGAGCAGTACTTC. Its translation is CAISSGQGAGEQYF.

This clonotype was recorded a few times. V and J are TRBV23-1 and TRBJ2-5, with D maybe TRBD1 (5 bases). TRBV23-1 is classed as an ORF, of uncertain function. The CDR3 contains 14 residues. V dropped 4 bases and J dropped 2 bases, with 11 bases sitting between them. The CDR3: CASSPFQGQETQYF. The CDR3 nucleotides are TGCGCCAGCAGTCCTTTCCAGGGACAAGAGACCCAGTACTTC.

The chain links TRBV2 to TRBJ2-7; D unresolved. The ends were cut back, 5 bases at V and 1 base at J, with 12 bases in the middle. Germline V gene data show CDR1 as SNHLY and CDR2 as FYNNEI. The CDR3 is 14 residues long. The CDR3 nucleotides are TGTGCCAGCAGTCTCTCCAAAAGGTCCTACGAGCAGTACTTC. Its translation is CASSLSKRSYEQYF.

This clonotype was observed a few times. The chain employs TRBV12-3 or TRBV12-4 and TRBJ2-1; 12 bases line up with TRBD2. V gave up 3 bases and J gave up 4 bases; unmatched junction bases: 4. The CDR3 has 16 residues. The CDR3 region is CASSFNLAGGYNEQFF. For the CDR3, the DNA is TGTGCCAGCAGTTTCAATCTAGCGGGAGGGTACAATGAGCAGTTCTTC.

CDR3 coding DNA: TGCGCCAGCACCAAGACAGGGACGAACACCGGGGAGCTGTTTTTT. This encodes CASTKTGTNTGELFF. This sequence joins TRBV4-3 and TRBJ2-2; 7 bases agree with TRBD1. The germline CDR1 and CDR2 sequences are LGHNA and YSLEER. Trimming cost V 7 bases and J 0 bases; bases outside gene matches: 5. The CDR3 has 15 residues.

The chain uses TRBV5-1 and TRBJ2-3; TRBD1 is a possible D gene (5 bases). CDR3 length: 14 amino acids. Germline CDR1 is SGHRS and CDR2 is YFSETQ. V was shortened by 2 bases and J by 1 base, with 8 bases between the two germline ends. The CDR3: CASSFQGGTDTQYF. As DNA, the CDR3 is TGCGCCAGCAGCTTTCAGGGTGGCACAGATACGCAGTATTTT.

The V and J genes are TRBV6-2 or TRBV6-3 and TRBJ1-5; D unresolved. The CDR3 runs 14 residues. Trimming stripped 5 bases from V and 1 base from J, with 9 bases between. Germline V gene lookup returns CDR1 MNHEY and CDR2 SVGEGT. CDR3: CASSTGYSNQPQHF. The CDR3 DNA is TGTGCCAGCAGTACCGGATACAGCAATCAGCCCCAGCATTTT.